This T cell receptor (beta chain) was sequenced for a study of cytomegalovirus exposure and HLA in healthy donors. The PCR used 60 Vbeta and 13 Jbeta primers. The repertoire was sequenced with immunoSEQ multiplex PCR; TCRdb's copy has only in-frame clones and lacks some. The sample has 150,000 to 180,000 clones, around 75% seen once. Germline lookup yields CDR1 SGHDN and CDR2 FVKESK. The CDR3 is made up of 17 amino acids. After removal of 0 bases from V and 4 bases from J, the junction contained 7 bases not matched to a gene. Each of the donors was a healthy bone marrow donor. This receptor was identified in a man aged 18 to 30 in good health and CMV-seronegative. Sequenced material: PBMCs. This rearrangement joins TRBV14 to TRBJ2-5; TRBD2 matches at 11 bases. The CDR3 sequence: CASSQEVLAGERETQYF. The CDR3 DNA is TGTGCCAGCAGCCAAGAAGTACTAGCGGGAGAACGAGAGACCCAGTACTTC.